This T cell receptor (beta chain) was identified in a study of T cell clonotyping in hematopoietic cell transplantation. Findings and limits, study-wide: Higher Inverse Simpson Index values in graft donor and pretransplant recipient predicted broader posttransplant TCR diversity. After transplant, recipient diversity fell while pathologically expanded clonotypes grew through day 180. Cells were unsorted, so CD4 and CD8 contributions were not separated.

For this clone: Its antigen is not identified. This sample includes further DNA sequences coding for the same CDR3.

Recipient blood drawn about 28 days pretransplant and days 30, 100, 180 after. The length of the CDR3 is 15 residues. Trimming removed 1 base from V and 4 bases from J, with 11 bases in between. Germline V gene lookup returns CDR1 LNHDA and CDR2 SQIVND (reference sequence). Here immunoSEQ multiplex PCR was the method, and the copy in TCRdb shows in-frame clones only, minus some. Of 5,800 or so clones listed, just over 75% are singletons. The chain joins TRBV19 to TRBJ1-5; tentatively, D is TRBD1 (6 bases). This sample comprised PBMCs, obtained 100 days after allogeneic stem cell transplant. The sequence was collected from a male patient aged 50 to 60 who had an allogeneic stem cell transplant from an unrelated donor, so the T cells may come from the graft donor. Some clones in this sample may be carry-over from other donors' samples. The CDR3 DNA reads as TGTGCCAGTAGTATAGGATTAAGGGGGAATCAGCCCCAGCATTTT. Translated: CASSIGLRGNQPQHF.